These T cell receptor beta chains were read from a single sample in a study of low-dose radiotherapy and immunotherapy resistance in tumors. TCRdb fed the reads into MiXCR, producing one record per CDR3 protein. The table shows 64,000 or so distinct CDR3 sequences, with around 29% occurring only once. Sequences were derived from PBMCs, sampled before treatment. These receptors were taken from a female donor with ovarian cancer. Each CDR3 is given with its conserved first and last residue. A D gene is named only where the DNA matches it firmly. Clone size appears in some rows only: once, few, many, or a class for an expanded clone.

D	V	J	size	CDR3	DNA
-	TRBV12-3/TRBV12-4	TRBJ1-6	few	CASTPGRTYNSPLHF	TGTGCCAGCACTCCGGGACGGACCTATAATTCACCCCTCCACTTT
-	TRBV4-2	TRBJ2-3	-	CASSQDLALGTDTQYF	TGTGCCAGCAGCCAGGATCTGGCTTTAGGCACAGATACGCAGTATTTT
-	TRBV3-1	TRBJ1-2	many	CASSQRGFYGYTF	TGTGCCAGCAGCCAACGGGGGTTCTATGGCTACACCTTC
-	TRBV7-9	TRBJ2-7	medium-sized	CASSFASVYEQYF	TGTGCCAGCAGCTTCGCGTCCGTGTACGAGCAGTACTTC
-	TRBV7-2	TRBJ2-2	many	CASSSVLNTGELFF	TGTGCCAGCAGCTCCGTCTTAAACACCGGGGAGCTGTTTTTT
TRBD1	TRBV29-1	TRBJ2-7	-	CSARGQSYEQYF	TGCAGCGCTAGGGGGCAGTCCTACGAGCAGTACTTC
-	TRBV6-2/TRBV6-3	TRBJ2-7	many	CASSYSGGSYEQYF	TGTGCCAGCAGTTACTCGGGAGGCTCCTACGAGCAGTACTTC
-	TRBV28	TRBJ2-5	many	CASSTIQGAQETQYF	TGTGCCAGCAGTACGATACAGGGAGCACAAGAGACCCAGTACTTC
TRBD2	TRBV5-5	TRBJ2-5	few	CASSKGPGSGLIFDF	TGTGCCAGCAGCAAGGGCCCTGGTAGCGGGCTTATTTTTGACTTC
TRBD1	TRBV2	TRBJ1-1	many	CASGTGQNTEAFF	TGTGCCAGCGGGACAGGACAGAACACTGAAGCTTTCTTT
-	TRBV18	TRBJ1-1	-	CASSPPGPGIAGEAFF	TGTGCCAGCTCACCCCCGGGCCCAGGAATTGCCGGGGAGGCTTTCTTT
-	TRBV20-1	TRBJ1-5	many	CSAIRGDYNQPQHF	TGCAGTGCCATAAGGGGGGACTACAATCAGCCCCAGCATTTT
-	TRBV19	TRBJ1-5	many	CASSIATGRNQPQHF	TGTGCCAGTAGTATAGCAACAGGGCGCAATCAGCCCCAGCATTTT
-	TRBV7-8	TRBJ2-5	many	CASSPRQTQETQYF	TGTGCCAGCAGCCCCCGACAGACCCAAGAGACCCAGTACTTC
TRBD1	TRBV30	TRBJ2-3	-	CAWSQGQGRTWSSLRPTDTQYF	TGTGCCTGGAGCCAGGGACAGGGACGAACCTGGTCGAGCCTACGGCCCACAGATACGCAGTATTTT
-	TRBV3-1	TRBJ1-1	many	CASSQPGRGTEAFF	TGTGCCAGCAGCCAACCAGGGAGGGGTACTGAAGCTTTCTTT
-	TRBV19	TRBJ2-2	many	CASSAARRYGELFF	TGTGCCAGTAGCGCGGCGCGTAGGTACGGGGAGCTGTTTTTT
-	TRBV27	TRBJ2-3	few	CASSFPGSIDTQYF	TGTGCCAGCAGTTTCCCAGGCTCAATTGATACGCAGTATTTT
-	TRBV10-3	TRBJ2-2	many	CAISESYTGELFF	TGTGCCATCAGTGAGTCCTATACCGGGGAGCTGTTTTTT
TRBD2	TRBV5-1	TRBJ2-3	-	CASSFPGLAGRGDTQYF	TGCGCCAGCAGCTTTCCGGGACTAGCGGGACGGGGAGATACGCAGTATTTT
TRBD2	TRBV14	TRBJ2-3	many	CASSQDQAGGNTDTQYF	TGTGCCAGCAGCCAAGATCAAGCGGGGGGTAACACAGATACGCAGTATTTT
TRBD1	TRBV12-3/TRBV12-4	TRBJ2-6	once	CASRPDPGQGYSGANVLTF	TGTGCCAGCAGACCCGATCCGGGACAGGGTTACTCTGGGGCCAACGTCCTGACTTTC
-	TRBV30	TRBJ1-5	many	CAWSVMRSNQPQHF	TGTGCCTGGAGTGTAATGAGGAGCAATCAGCCCCAGCATTTT
TRBD1	TRBV5-4	TRBJ2-2	-	CASSLLVGGGTGELFF	TGTGCCAGCAGCTTGCTTGTAGGGGGCGGTACCGGGGAGCTGTTTTTT
-	TRBV19	TRBJ2-2	-	CASSKGGYGLFF	TGTGCCAGTAGTAAAGGGGGATATGGGCTGTTTTTT
TRBD1	TRBV6-2/TRBV6-3	TRBJ2-7	-	CASSPYATGNSYEQYF	TGTGCCAGCAGCCCCTACGCGACAGGGAACTCCTACGAGCAGTACTTC
-	TRBV5-1	TRBJ2-7	-	CASSLGTVRDEQYF	TGCGCCAGCAGCTTGGGGACAGTTCGGGACGAGCAGTACTTC
-	TRBV5-1	TRBJ2-1	many	CASSLAEAREQFF	TGCGCCAGCAGCTTGGCAGAGGCCCGAGAGCAGTTCTTC
-	TRBV6-6	TRBJ2-5	many	CASSYIGGGPQETQYF	TGTGCCAGCAGTTACATAGGCGGGGGCCCCCAAGAGACCCAGTACTTC
-	TRBV6-2/TRBV6-3	TRBJ1-2	-	CASSGTANYGYTF	TGTGCCAGCAGTGGGACGGCCAACTATGGCTACACCTTC
TRBD2	TRBV28	TRBJ2-7	many	CASSKPGLGSYEQYF	TGTGCCAGCAGTAAGCCGGGACTAGGCAGCTACGAGCAGTACTTC
-	TRBV2	TRBJ2-1	many	CASSATGWDEQFF	TGTGCCAGCAGTGCGACGGGTTGGGATGAGCAGTTCTTC
TRBD2	TRBV7-3	TRBJ2-1	many	CASSPTGGIEQFF	TGTGCCAGCAGCCCTACGGGAGGGATTGAGCAGTTCTTC
-	TRBV10-3	TRBJ1-2	few	CAISESRAGYGYTF	TGTGCCATCAGTGAGTCGAGGGCGGGGTATGGCTACACCTTC
TRBD1	TRBV7-6	TRBJ1-4	many	CASSLSGTGNEKLFF	TGTGCCAGCAGCTTATCCGGGACAGGGAATGAAAAACTGTTTTTT
-	TRBV7-9	TRBJ2-3	-	CASSSGRTDTQYF	TGTGCCAGCAGCTCCGGCCGCACAGATACGCAGTATTTT
TRBD1	TRBV7-9	TRBJ2-7	many	CASSPNQGAYEQYF	TGTGCCAGCAGCCCGAATCAGGGGGCCTACGAGCAGTACTTC
-	TRBV6-2/TRBV6-3	TRBJ2-7	many	CASSYDFLSYEQYF	TGTGCCAGCAGTTACGATTTCCTCAGCTACGAGCAGTACTTC
-	TRBV5-1	TRBJ1-5	many	CASSPDPQVSNQPQHF	TGCGCCAGCAGCCCCGACCCTCAGGTTTCAAATCAGCCCCAGCATTTT
TRBD1	TRBV14	TRBJ1-2	many	CASSQLDRWGGYTF	TGTGCCAGCAGCCAATTGGACAGGTGGGGTGGCTACACCTTC
TRBD1	TRBV7-8	TRBJ2-7	many	CASSLTGTGIGEQYF	TGTGCCAGCAGTCTAACCGGGACAGGGATAGGCGAGCAGTACTTC
-	TRBV10-3	TRBJ1-2	-	CAIMAGDELDGYTF	TGTGCCATCATGGCAGGGGACGAGCTGGATGGCTACACCTTC
-	TRBV20-1	TRBJ1-1	-	CSASTVRGRMNTEAFF	TGCAGTGCCTCTACAGTTAGGGGACGGATGAACACTGAAGCTTTCTTT
TRBD1	TRBV14	TRBJ2-7	few	CASSQVPPGTGDPYEQYF	TGTGCCAGCAGCCAAGTCCCCCCTGGGACAGGGGATCCCTACGAGCAGTACTTC
-	TRBV4-3	TRBJ1-1	many	CASSQWTGGGPSQAFF	TGCGCCAGCAGCCAATGGACGGGGGGAGGGCCTAGTCAAGCTTTCTTT
-	TRBV30	TRBJ1-1	many	CAWTRGGGVDTEAFF	TGTGCCTGGACTCGAGGGGGGGGGGTGGACACTGAAGCTTTCTTT
TRBD1	TRBV7-9	TRBJ1-1	many	CASSLGRDRGTEAFF	TGTGCCAGCAGCCTAGGCCGGGACAGGGGCACTGAAGCTTTCTTT